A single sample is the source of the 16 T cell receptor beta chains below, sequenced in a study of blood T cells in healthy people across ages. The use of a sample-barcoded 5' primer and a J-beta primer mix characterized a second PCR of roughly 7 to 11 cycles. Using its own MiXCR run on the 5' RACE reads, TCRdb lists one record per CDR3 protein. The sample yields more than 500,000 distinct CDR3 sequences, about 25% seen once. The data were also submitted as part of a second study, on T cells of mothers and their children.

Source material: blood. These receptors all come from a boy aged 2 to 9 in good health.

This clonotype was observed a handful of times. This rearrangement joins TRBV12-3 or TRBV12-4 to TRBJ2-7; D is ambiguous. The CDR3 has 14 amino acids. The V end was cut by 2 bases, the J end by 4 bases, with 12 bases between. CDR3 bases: TGTGCCAGCAGTTTAACCAGGATCGGGTACGAGCAGTACTTC. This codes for CASSLTRIGYEQYF.

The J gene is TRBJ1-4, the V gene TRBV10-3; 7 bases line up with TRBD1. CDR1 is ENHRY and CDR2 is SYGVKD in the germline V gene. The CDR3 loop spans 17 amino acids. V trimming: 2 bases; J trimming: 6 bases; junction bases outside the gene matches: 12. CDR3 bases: TGTGCCATCAGTGAGACCGGGACAGAGGTAACACATGAAAAACTGTTTTTT. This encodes CAISETGTEVTHEKLFF.

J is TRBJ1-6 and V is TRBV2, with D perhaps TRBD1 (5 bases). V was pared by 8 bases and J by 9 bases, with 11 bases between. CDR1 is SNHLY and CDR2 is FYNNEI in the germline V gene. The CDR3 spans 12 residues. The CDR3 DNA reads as TGTGCCAGCTGGGGGGGGGTTTCACCCCTCCACTTT. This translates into CASWGGVSPLHF.

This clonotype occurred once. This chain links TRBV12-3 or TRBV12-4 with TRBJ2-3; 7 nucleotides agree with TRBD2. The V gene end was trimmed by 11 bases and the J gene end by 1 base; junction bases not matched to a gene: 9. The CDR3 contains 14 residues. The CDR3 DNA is TGTGCCTCTCGTTGGGCGGGAGGCACAGATACGCAGTATTTT. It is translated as CASRWAGGTDTQYF.

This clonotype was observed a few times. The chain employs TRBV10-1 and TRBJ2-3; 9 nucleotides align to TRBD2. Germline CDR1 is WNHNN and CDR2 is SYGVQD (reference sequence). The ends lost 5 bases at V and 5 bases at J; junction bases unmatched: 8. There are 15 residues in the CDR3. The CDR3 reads CASSIAGEERDTQYF. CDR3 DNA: TGCGCCAGCAGTATAGCGGGGGAAGAGAGAGATACGCAGTATTTT.

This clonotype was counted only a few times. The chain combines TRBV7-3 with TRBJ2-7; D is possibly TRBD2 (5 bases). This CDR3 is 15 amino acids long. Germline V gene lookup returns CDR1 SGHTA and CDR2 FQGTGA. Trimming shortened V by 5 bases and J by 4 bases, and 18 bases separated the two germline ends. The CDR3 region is CASSAGPLGLYEQYF. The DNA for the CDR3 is TGTGCCAGCAGCGCGGGCCCCCTTGGGTTATACGAGCAGTACTTC.

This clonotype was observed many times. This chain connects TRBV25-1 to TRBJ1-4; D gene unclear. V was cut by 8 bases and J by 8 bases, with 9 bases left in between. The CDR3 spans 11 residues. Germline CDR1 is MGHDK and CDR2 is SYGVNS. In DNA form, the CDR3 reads TGTGCCAGCTCGGAAGGAGAAAAACTGTTTTTT. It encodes CASSEGEKLFF.

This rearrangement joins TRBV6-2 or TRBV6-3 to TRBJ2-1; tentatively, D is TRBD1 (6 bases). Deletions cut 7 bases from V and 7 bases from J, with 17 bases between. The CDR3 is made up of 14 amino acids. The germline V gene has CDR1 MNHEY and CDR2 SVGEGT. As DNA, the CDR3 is TGTGCCAGCATCGAACTGAAGGGGGAGAATGAGCAGTTCTTC. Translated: CASIELKGENEQFF.

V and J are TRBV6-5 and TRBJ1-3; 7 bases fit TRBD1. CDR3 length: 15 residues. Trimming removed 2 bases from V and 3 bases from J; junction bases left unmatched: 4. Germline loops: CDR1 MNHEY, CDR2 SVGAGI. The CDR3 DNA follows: TGTGCCAGCAGTTACGGGTCAGGGGGTGGAAACACCATATATTTT. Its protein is CASSYGSGGGNTIYF.

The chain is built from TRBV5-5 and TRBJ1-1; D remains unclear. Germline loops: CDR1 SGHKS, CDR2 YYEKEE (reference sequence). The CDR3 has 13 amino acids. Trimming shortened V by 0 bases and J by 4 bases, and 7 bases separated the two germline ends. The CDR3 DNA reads TGTGCCAGCAGCTTGGGAATGGGCACTGAAGCTTTCTTT. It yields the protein CASSLGMGTEAFF.

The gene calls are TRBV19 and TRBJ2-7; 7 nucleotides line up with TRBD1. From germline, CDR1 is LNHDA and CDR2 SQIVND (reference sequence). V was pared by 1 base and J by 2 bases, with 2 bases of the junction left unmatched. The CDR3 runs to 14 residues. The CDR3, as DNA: TGTGCCAGTAGTATAGGGGGACAGACCTACGAGCAGTACTTC. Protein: CASSIGGQTYEQYF. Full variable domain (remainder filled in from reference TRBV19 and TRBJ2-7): DGGITQSPKYLFRKEGQNVTLSCEQNLNHDAMYWYRQDPGQGLRLIYYSQIVNDFQKGDIAEGYSVSREKKESFPLTVTSAQKNPTAFYLCASSIGGQTYEQYFGPGTRLTVT.

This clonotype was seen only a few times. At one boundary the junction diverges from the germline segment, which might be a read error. DNA for the CDR3: TGTGCCAGCAGCCCCAGGGCTAGCGGGGCCCCACCAAGCTTGCGGTTCTTC. Protein product: CASSPRASGAPPSLRFF. V is TRBV3-1 and J is TRBJ2-5, with 9 bases lining up with TRBD2. The CDR3 contains 17 residues. The germline V gene has CDR1 LGHDT and CDR2 YNNKEL (reference sequence).

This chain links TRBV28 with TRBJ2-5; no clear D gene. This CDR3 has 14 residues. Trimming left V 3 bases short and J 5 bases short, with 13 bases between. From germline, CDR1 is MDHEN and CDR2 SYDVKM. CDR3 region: CASSFRRFGETQYF. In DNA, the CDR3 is TGTGCCAGCAGTTTCCGACGTTTTGGGGAGACCCAGTACTTC.

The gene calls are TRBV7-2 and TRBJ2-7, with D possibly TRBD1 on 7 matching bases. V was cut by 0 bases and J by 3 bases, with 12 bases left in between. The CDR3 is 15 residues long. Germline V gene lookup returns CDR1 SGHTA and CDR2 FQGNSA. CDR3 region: CASSLAQGGYYEQYF. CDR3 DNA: TGTGCCAGCAGCTTAGCGCAGGGGGGCTACTACGAGCAGTACTTC.

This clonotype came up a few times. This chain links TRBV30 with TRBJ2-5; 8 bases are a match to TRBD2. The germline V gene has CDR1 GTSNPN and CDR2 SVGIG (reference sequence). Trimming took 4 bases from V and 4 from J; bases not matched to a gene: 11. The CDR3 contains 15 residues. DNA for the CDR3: TGTGCCTGGACCCAACGGGGGGGGCCCCCAGAGACCCAGTACTTC. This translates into CAWTQRGGPPETQYF.

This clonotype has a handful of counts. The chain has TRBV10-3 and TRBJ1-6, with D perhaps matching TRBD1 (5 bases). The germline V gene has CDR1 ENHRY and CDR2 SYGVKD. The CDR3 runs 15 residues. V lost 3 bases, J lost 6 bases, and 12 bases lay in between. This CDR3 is CAISEAGVGNSPLHF. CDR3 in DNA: TGTGCCATCAGTGAAGCGGGGGTTGGTAATTCACCCCTCCACTTT.